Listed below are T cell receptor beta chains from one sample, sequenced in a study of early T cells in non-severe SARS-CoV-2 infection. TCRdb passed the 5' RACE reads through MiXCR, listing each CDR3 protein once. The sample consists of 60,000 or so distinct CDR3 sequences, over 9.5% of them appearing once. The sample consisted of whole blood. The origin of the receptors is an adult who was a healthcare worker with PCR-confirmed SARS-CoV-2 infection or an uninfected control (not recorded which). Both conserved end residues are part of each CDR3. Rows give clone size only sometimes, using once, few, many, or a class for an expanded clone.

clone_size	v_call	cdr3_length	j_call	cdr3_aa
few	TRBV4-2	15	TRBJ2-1	CASTLAGGTPNEQFF
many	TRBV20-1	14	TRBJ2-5	CSARDLSGWETQYF
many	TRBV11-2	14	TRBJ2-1	CASSSITARNEQFF
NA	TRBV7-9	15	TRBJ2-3	CASSPRPASTDTQYF
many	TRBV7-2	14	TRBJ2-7	CASSGHAVSYEQYF
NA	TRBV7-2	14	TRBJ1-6	CASSLVGADSPLHF
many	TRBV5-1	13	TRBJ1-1	CASSVRQNTEAFF
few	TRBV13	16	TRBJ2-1	CASSRRLAGVRHEQFF
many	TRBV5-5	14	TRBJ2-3	CASTTTGQQNTQYF
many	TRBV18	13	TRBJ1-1	CASSQGGNTEAFF
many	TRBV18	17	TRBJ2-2	CASSPFSGQGASGELFF
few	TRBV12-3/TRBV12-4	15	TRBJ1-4	CASRKTGTGNEKLFF